The 24 T cell receptor beta chains below were found in one sample sequenced in a study of patients and donors after allogeneic stem cell transplantation. TCRdb re-analysed the RT-PCR reads in MiXCR, keeping a single row per CDR3 protein. The sample has about 410,000 distinct CDR3 sequences, roughly 17% seen once. The sequenced material came from blood, either unsorted or a sorted T cell fraction (not recorded which). Every receptor here comes from a human donor who was either an allogeneic HSCT recipient or a stem cell or donor lymphocyte infusion donor (not recorded which). It is not recorded whose cells these are; they may come from a transplant donor.

This clonotype has only a few counts. V usage is TRBV5-1 and J usage is TRBJ2-1, with TRBD2 matching over 7 bases. Germline values: CDR1 SGHRS, CDR2 YFSETQ. The V gene end was trimmed by 0 bases and the J gene end by 2 bases; junction bases not matched to a gene: 5. The CDR3 contains 16 residues. As DNA, the CDR3 is TGCGCCAGCAGCTTGGAGTGGCGGGAGCCCTACAATGAGCAGTTCTTC. Amino acids: CASSLEWREPYNEQFF.

This sequence joins TRBV14 and TRBJ1-2; D remains unclear. CDR1 is SGHDN, CDR2 FVKESK, per germline. The V and J ends lost 3 bases and 7 bases respectively, with 12 bases between them. CDR3 size: 13 residues. Here the CDR3 reads CASSHNSVSGYTF. The CDR3 bases are TGTGCCAGCAGCCACAACTCGGTGTCTGGCTACACCTTC.

The rearrangement links TRBV12-3 or TRBV12-4 to TRBJ1-2, with a possible D match to TRBD1 (6 bases). The CDR3 consists of 11 residues. V was pared by 2 bases and J by 13 bases, with 11 bases between. CDR3: CASSLTGSCTF. The CDR3 nucleotides read TGTGCCAGCAGTTTAACAGGGAGTTGCACCTTC.

There are a few counts of this clonotype. This chain links TRBV11-3 with TRBJ1-1; D gene ambiguous. V dropped 8 bases and J dropped 0 bases, with 4 bases sitting between them. The germline gives CDR1 SGHNT, CDR2 YENEEA. This CDR3 contains 11 residues. Here the CDR3 DNA reads TGTGCCAGCGCCATGAACACTGAAGCTTTCTTT. This translates into CASAMNTEAFF.

This rearrangement joins TRBV27 to TRBJ1-6; 8 nucleotides match TRBD1. CDR1 is MNHEY and CDR2 is SMNVEV in the germline V gene (reference sequence). This CDR3 spans 13 amino acids. V was pared by 6 bases and J by 8 bases, with 3 bases of the junction left unmatched. The CDR3 loop reads CASRTGAYSPLHF. DNA of the CDR3: TGTGCCAGCAGGACAGGGGCCTATTCACCCCTCCACTTT.

This clonotype turned up a few times. This rearrangement joins TRBV19 to TRBJ2-2; D call uncertain. The length of the CDR3 is 14 residues. From germline, CDR1 is LNHDA and CDR2 SQIVND (reference sequence). The V and J ends lost 5 bases and 1 base respectively, with 8 bases between them. CDR3 bases: TGTGCCAGTAGTCTGCTGGTGAACACCGGGGAGCTGTTTTTT. It encodes CASSLLVNTGELFF.

The genes are TRBV3-1 and TRBJ2-1, with 11 nucleotides matching TRBD2. CDR1 LGHDT and CDR2 YNNKEL come from the germline V gene (reference sequence). The V and J ends lost 3 bases and 10 bases, in that order; junction bases with no gene match: 5. This CDR3 has 14 residues. The CDR3, as DNA: TGTGCCAGCAGCCAGGCACGGACTAGCGGGGAGCAGTTCTTC. Its protein is CASSQARTSGEQFF.

The V gene is TRBV5-6, the J gene TRBJ2-7, with D tentatively TRBD1 (5 bases). Trimming took off 0 bases at V and 3 bases at J, with 10 bases between the two ends. The CDR3 length is 14 residues. CDR1 is SGHDT and CDR2 is YYEEEE in the germline V gene. CDR3 sequence reads: CASSLARVHYEQYF. The CDR3 DNA follows: TGTGCCAGCAGCTTGGCCAGGGTCCACTACGAGCAGTACTTC.

In its sample, this clonotype was seen many times. The junction departs from germline at one end; a sequencing error may be responsible. The chain joins TRBV4-1 to TRBJ2-1; D gene unclear. CDR3 length: 11 amino acids. Germline assignment: CDR1 MGHRA and CDR2 YSYEKL. The CDR3 reads CASSQGNEQFF. CDR3 DNA: TGTGCCAGCAGCCAAGGGAATGAGCAGTTCTTC.

This clonotype was counted only a few times. V gene TRBV10-3 combines with J gene TRBJ2-1, with D possibly being TRBD2 (6 bases). Per the germline V gene, CDR1 is ENHRY and CDR2 is SYGVKD. This CDR3 comprises 15 residues. Trimming took 11 bases from V and 10 from J, leaving 27 bases between them. The CDR3 DNA sequence: TGTGCCGGAGGAGCGGGCTCATCGAAAGACGGGGAGCAGTTCTTC. Its translation: CAGGAGSSKDGEQFF.

The table lists this clonotype with many counts. V gene TRBV2 combines with J gene TRBJ2-7, with D hard to call. Germline CDR1 is SNHLY and CDR2 is FYNNEI. V lost 4 bases, J lost 6 bases, and 4 bases lay in between. The CDR3 contains 10 residues. CDR3 sequence: CASSGGEQYF. CDR3 bases: TGTGCCAGCAGTGGAGGCGAGCAGTACTTC.

The chain combines TRBV10-3 with TRBJ2-2; no reliable D call. The V gene lost 2 bases and the J gene lost 6 bases, with 16 bases spanning the gap. Germline CDR1 reads ENHRY; CDR2 reads SYGVKD. The CDR3 length is 16 residues. This CDR3 is CAISEGASRLAGELFF. Written as DNA, the CDR3 is TGTGCCATCAGTGAGGGAGCATCAAGGCTAGCCGGGGAGCTGTTTTTT.

The chain couples TRBV9 to TRBJ1-6, with D hard to call. Trimming shortened V by 0 bases and J by 8 bases, and 6 bases separated the two germline ends. CDR3 size: 13 residues. Germline loops: CDR1 SGDLS, CDR2 YYNGEE. The CDR3 coding sequence is TGTGCCAGCAGCGTAGCTATGGATTCACCCCTCCACTTT. It encodes CASSVAMDSPLHF.

This clonotype was recorded many times. This sequence joins TRBV7-8 and TRBJ2-2; tentatively, D is TRBD1 (5 bases). This CDR3 region has 13 residues. Between the trimmed V and J ends, which lost 4 bases and 8 bases, there was a span of 11 bases. The V gene's germline CDR1 is SGHVS and CDR2 FQNEAQ. The CDR3: CASSSLRTGELFF. The CDR3 region has the DNA TGTGCCAGCAGCTCACTAAGGACAGGGGAGCTGTTTTTT.

The chain carries TRBV5-1 and TRBJ2-3; tentative D call: TRBD2 (5 bases). The germline V and J ends were trimmed by 6 bases and 10 bases, with 24 bases remaining between them. The CDR3 covers 15 residues. Per germline, CDR1 SGHRS and CDR2 YFSETQ. CDR3: CASTQASGLTRAQYF. DNA for the CDR3: TGCGCCAGCACCCAAGCGAGCGGCCTCACCCGGGCGCAGTATTTT.

This clonotype was counted at least ten times. The chain carries TRBV3-1 and TRBJ1-2; D uncertain. Trimming pared 2 bases from V and 6 bases from J, leaving 7 bases between. Germline lookup yields CDR1 LGHDT and CDR2 YNNKEL (reference sequence). CDR3 length: 12 amino acids. CDR3 DNA sequence: TGTGCCAGCAGCCAACTGTCGCATGGCTACACCTTC. Encoded protein: CASSQLSHGYTF.

This clonotype was counted between two and nine times. The chain is built from TRBV7-7 and TRBJ2-1; weak D call: TRBD2 (5 bases). V lost 1 base and J 5 bases, leaving 9 bases between the germline ends. Germline values: CDR1 SSHAT, CDR2 FNYEAQ (reference sequence). The CDR3 has 14 amino acids. This chain's CDR3 is CASSLDWRDNEQFF. The CDR3 coding sequence is TGTGCCAGCAGCTTAGATTGGCGGGACAATGAGCAGTTCTTC.

The chain is built from TRBV5-1 and TRBJ2-3; 7 bases line up with TRBD1. V lost 3 bases, J lost 0 bases, and 7 bases stayed unmatched. The CDR3 loop spans 16 amino acids. The germline gives CDR1 SGHRS, CDR2 YFSETQ. This CDR3 reads CASSYAGTVSTDTQYF. The CDR3 DNA reads TGCGCCAGCAGCTATGCCGGGACAGTGAGCACAGATACGCAGTATTTT.

The chain combines TRBV2 with TRBJ1-2; unclear D gene. The germline CDR1 and CDR2 sequences are SNHLY and FYNNEI. The ends were cut back, 5 bases at V and 0 bases at J, with 10 bases in the middle. The CDR3 has 14 residues. The CDR3 reads CASSSAASNYGYTF. The CDR3 region has the DNA TGTGCCAGCAGTTCGGCGGCGTCTAACTATGGCTACACCTTC. The full variable domain, completed using reference TRBV2 and TRBJ1-2, is EPEVTQTPSHQVTQMGQEVILRCVPISNHLYFYWYRQILGQKVEFLVSFYNNEISEKSEIFDDQFSVERPDGSNFTLKIRSTKLEDSAMYFCASSSAASNYGYTFGSGTRLTVV.

The rearrangement joins TRBV20-1 to TRBJ1-2; D uncertain. CDR3 size: 9 residues. V was pared by 4 bases and J by 8 bases, with 5 bases between. Germline lookup yields CDR1 DFQATT and CDR2 SNEGSKA (reference sequence). The CDR3 nucleotides are TGCAGTGCTATAGTAGGCTACACCTTC. Translating gives CSAIVGYTF.

The chain has TRBV6-1 and TRBJ1-6; 8 positions agree with TRBD1. Germline assignment: CDR1 MNHNS and CDR2 SASEGT. After removal of 7 bases from V and 7 bases from J, the junction contained 9 bases not matched to a gene. CDR3 length: 15 residues. The DNA of the CDR3 is TGTGCCAGCAAACTCCGGGACAGGTTAAATTCACCCCTCCACTTT. Translating it yields CASKLRDRLNSPLHF.

This chain uses TRBV5-6 with TRBJ2-1, with 9 bases aligning to TRBD1. The CDR3 sequence is 17 residues long. CDR1 and CDR2 from the germline V gene are SGHDT and YYEEEE. J was trimmed by 4 bases and V by 2 bases; bases with no gene match: 10. CDR3 DNA: TGTGCCAGCAGCTTCTTCGTCAGGACAGGGGATTACAATGAGCAGTTCTTC. This codes for CASSFFVRTGDYNEQFF.

This chain joins TRBV3-1 and TRBJ2-4; TRBD2 matches 11 bases. Germline assignment: CDR1 LGHDT and CDR2 YNNKEL (reference sequence). J gave up 7 bases and V 4 bases, and 6 bases lay outside the gene matches. The length of the CDR3 is 15 residues. The CDR3 DNA sequence: TGTGCCAGCAGCCCCTTTAGCGGGGGGGCGAACATTCAGTACTTC. This codes for CASSPFSGGANIQYF.

This clonotype was seen repeatedly, ten times or more. The chain uses TRBV27 and TRBJ1-1, with no clear D. The CDR3 extends over 14 amino acids. Germline V gene lookup returns CDR1 MNHEY and CDR2 SMNVEV (reference sequence). The germline V and J ends were trimmed by 7 bases and 8 bases, with 20 bases remaining between them. CDR3 DNA sequence: TGTGCCAGCACCACCTCCTCCAGGACCAGCGAAGCTTTCTTT. Translating it yields CASTTSSRTSEAFF.